This passage covers 21 T cell receptor beta chains from one sample sequenced in a study of cytomegalovirus exposure and HLA in healthy donors. The PCR had 60 Vbeta and 13 Jbeta primers. Generated by immunoSEQ multiplex PCR, the TCRdb table keeps only in-frame clones and is missing some. The sample gives some 190,000 clones, 87% of which show up once; less than 1.3% is in the top ten. Sequences were obtained from PBMCs. These TCRs come from a boy aged 2 to 10 in good health and CMV-seronegative.

The V call is TRBV7-8, the J call TRBJ2-1, with a tentative D call TRBD2 (5 bases). V lost 2 bases and J lost 6, with 23 bases in between. Germline lookup yields CDR1 SGHVS and CDR2 FQNEAQ. The CDR3 extends over 18 amino acids. The CDR3 sequence is CASSLSYLRGRRSNEQFF. The CDR3 region has the DNA TGTGCCAGCAGCTTATCCTATCTCCGTGGACGGAGGTCCAATGAGCAGTTCTTC.

This chain joins TRBV5-4 and TRBJ2-5; 9 positions agree with TRBD2. The trim removed 4 bases at V and 5 bases at J, leaving 12 bases unmatched. The germline V gene has CDR1 SGHNT and CDR2 YYREEE (reference sequence). The CDR3 runs to 16 residues. The CDR3 sequence: CASSEPGLAARETQYF. The CDR3 bases are TGTGCCAGCAGCGAACCGGGACTAGCAGCCCGGGAGACCCAGTACTTC.

The J gene is TRBJ1-2, the V gene TRBV15; D gene uncertain. Germline V gene lookup returns CDR1 LNHNV and CDR2 YYDKDF (reference sequence). Trimming removed 0 bases from V and 1 base from J, with 3 bases in between. This CDR3 comprises 13 residues. The CDR3 loop is CATSRDRNYGYTF. The CDR3 coding sequence is TGTGCCACCAGCAGAGATCGTAACTATGGCTACACCTTC.

The V call is TRBV19, the J call TRBJ1-3; TRBD1 matches at 7 bases. This CDR3 has 13 residues. The germline V gene encodes CDR1 LNHDA and CDR2 SQIVND (reference sequence). The trim removed 7 bases at V and 0 bases at J, leaving 0 bases unmatched. The CDR3 DNA reads TGTGCCAGTAAGGGGGCCTCTGGAAACACCATATATTTT. It encodes CASKGASGNTIYF.

This clone showed up just once. The chain carries TRBV10-3 and TRBJ1-1, with D perhaps TRBD1 (5 bases). This CDR3 region has 11 residues. The V gene's germline CDR1 is ENHRY and CDR2 SYGVKD. V shed 2 bases and J shed 7 bases, with 5 bases lying between them. The CDR3 sequence is CAISERGEAFF. In DNA form, the CDR3 reads TGTGCCATCAGTGAGAGGGGTGAAGCTTTCTTT.

The CDR3 nucleotides are TGTGCCAGCAGCTTAGCTTCGGCTAGCGGGGGGGCGGTCATTCAGTACTTC. This encodes CASSLASASGGAVIQYF. J is TRBJ2-4 and V is TRBV7-9, with TRBD2 matching 12 bases. Germline CDR1 SEHNR, CDR2 FQNEAQ (reference sequence). The CDR3 contains 17 residues. V was clipped by 0 bases and J by 9 bases; unmatched bases: 9.

This chain's CDR3 is CASSIGQNTEAFF. The CDR3 region has the DNA TGCGCCAGCAGCATCGGACAGAACACTGAAGCTTTCTTT. V gene TRBV5-1 combines with J gene TRBJ1-1, with TRBD1 as a possible D gene (5 bases). The CDR3 consists of 13 residues. Germline V gene data show CDR1 as SGHRS and CDR2 as YFSETQ. With 4 bases removed from V and 1 base from J, the gap between germline ends came to 8 bases.

The chain uses TRBV7-9 and TRBJ1-4, with TRBD1 matching over 9 bases. This CDR3 has 14 amino acids. The V segment lost 3 bases and the J segment 10 bases; nucleotides outside the gene matches: 6. Germline-derived CDR1 and CDR2 are SEHNR and FQNEAQ (reference sequence). CDR3 residues: CASSLDRGSGKLFF. CDR3 in DNA: TGTGCCAGCAGCTTGGACAGGGGTTCTGGAAAACTGTTTTTT.

The J gene is TRBJ1-5, the V gene TRBV19; D is unresolved. The CDR3 is made up of 15 amino acids. The V end lost 2 bases, the J end lost 5 bases, and 13 bases lay between the germline ends. Germline V CDR1 and CDR2: LNHDA, SQIVND (reference sequence). The CDR3 coding sequence is TGTGCCAGTAGTATACTAGGAATATCGCATCAGCCCCAGCATTTT. Translating it yields CASSILGISHQPQHF.

This rearrangement joins TRBV5-1 to TRBJ2-7; TRBD2 is a possible D gene (5 bases). Germline-derived CDR1 and CDR2 are SGHRS and YFSETQ. V lost 0 bases to trimming and J lost 7 bases, with 11 bases between them. This CDR3 contains 13 residues. DNA of the CDR3: TGCGCCAGCAGCTTGGAAAGCGAGGGTGAGCAGTACTTC. This sequence encodes CASSLESEGEQYF.

The rearrangement joins TRBV29-1 to TRBJ1-1; tentatively, D is TRBD1 (5 bases). Trimming shortened V by 4 bases and J by 1 base, and 13 bases separated the two germline ends. The CDR3 extends over 14 amino acids. Germline CDR1 is SQVTM and CDR2 is ANQGSEA. The DNA for the CDR3 is TGCAGCGTTGCACTCCAGGGTACGAACACTGAAGCTTTCTTT. As protein: CSVALQGTNTEAFF.

The chain joins TRBV27 to TRBJ2-2; the match to TRBD2 covers 9 bases. The CDR3 is made up of 16 amino acids. V lost 3 bases to trimming and J lost 7 bases; unmatched junction nucleotides: 9. Germline CDR1 reads MNHEY; CDR2 reads SMNVEV (reference sequence). CDR3 amino acids: CASSFFGTSNGGELFF. The CDR3 coding sequence is TGTGCCAGCAGTTTCTTCGGGACTAGCAATGGCGGGGAGCTGTTTTTT.

This clone appeared a few times. This chain uses TRBV30 with TRBJ1-2; D is perhaps TRBD1 (5 bases). CDR1 and CDR2 (germline): GTSNPN, SVGIG (reference sequence). Between the trimmed V and J ends, which lost 2 bases and 8 bases, there was a span of 12 bases. The CDR3 sequence is 12 residues long. CDR3: CAWSSGVGGYTF. The CDR3 DNA reads TGTGCCTGGAGTTCGGGGGTAGGGGGCTACACCTTC.

V usage is TRBV6-5 and J usage is TRBJ1-4; possible D gene TRBD1, 5 bases. V was clipped by 7 bases and J by 10 bases, with 19 bases between them. CDR1 MNHEY and CDR2 SVGAGI come from the germline V gene. The CDR3 is 14 residues long. CDR3 coding DNA: TGTGCCAGCACCGGAGACAGAGTATATGGAAAACTGTTTTTT. It is translated as CASTGDRVYGKLFF.

V gene TRBV7-8 combines with J gene TRBJ2-1; TRBD1 is a possible D gene (6 bases). The germline CDR1 and CDR2 sequences are SGHVS and FQNEAQ. Trimming pared 3 bases from V and 0 bases from J, leaving 9 bases between. This CDR3 spans 15 amino acids. The CDR3 DNA is TGTGCCAGCAGCTTGACAGGAAGCTCCTACAATGAGCAGTTCTTC. Its translation is CASSLTGSSYNEQFF.

This clone was seen a single time. The chain joins TRBV28 to TRBJ2-3, with 7 bases identical to TRBD2. Trimming cost V 5 bases and J 4 bases; bases outside gene matches: 12. CDR3 length: 16 residues. CDR1 is MDHEN and CDR2 is SYDVKM in the germline V gene. The CDR3 loop reads CASSLLIAGPPDTQYF. In DNA, the CDR3 is TGTGCCAGCAGTCTCCTGATAGCGGGTCCCCCAGATACGCAGTATTTT.

V gene TRBV4-1 combines with J gene TRBJ2-1; 8 nucleotides align to TRBD1. Germline CDR1 MGHRA, CDR2 YSYEKL. Trimming removed 2 bases from V and 8 bases from J; junction bases left unmatched: 11. The CDR3 runs to 16 residues. CDR3 residues: CASSQPRDRSGDEQFF. The CDR3 DNA is TGCGCCAGCAGCCAACCGCGGGACAGGTCTGGCGATGAGCAGTTCTTC.

In its sample, this clone was seen once. CDR3 nucleotides: TGTGCCAGCAGCTTAGAAATGGCGGGGTCGAACACTGAAGCTTTCTTT. This encodes CASSLEMAGSNTEAFF. The chain links TRBV7-6 to TRBJ1-1; D remains unclear. Trimming removed 1 base at V and 1 base at J, with 13 bases between. This CDR3 comprises 16 residues. CDR1 is SGHVS, CDR2 FNYEAQ, per germline. Using reference TRBV7-6 and TRBJ1-1 for the parts outside the CDR3, the full variable domain is GAGVSQSPRYKVTKRGQDVALRCDPISGHVSLYWYRQALGQGPEFLTYFNYEAQQDKSGLPNDRFSAERPEGSISTLTIQRTEQRDSAMYRCASSLEMAGSNTEAFFGQGTRLTVV.

The count of this clone is one. The rearrangement joins TRBV6-5 to TRBJ1-2; no firm D call. The length of the CDR3 is 13 residues. Germline-derived CDR1 and CDR2 are MNHEY and SVGAGI. Trimming cost V 7 bases and J 8 bases, with 17 bases left between them. The CDR3: CASTSPGIGGYTF. The CDR3 DNA reads TGTGCCAGCACGAGTCCCGGGATAGGGGGCTACACCTTC.

The J gene is TRBJ1-2, the V gene TRBV6-1; TRBD1 might be the D (6 bases). Germline assignment: CDR1 MNHNS and CDR2 SASEGT. V lost 0 bases, J lost 2 bases, and 7 bases lay in between. CDR3 length: 14 residues. The CDR3: CASSEARGNYGYTF. CDR3 in DNA: TGTGCCAGCAGTGAAGCGAGGGGGAACTATGGCTACACCTTC.

This rearrangement joins TRBV19 to TRBJ1-2; D ambiguous. CDR3 length: 13 amino acids. Germline lookup yields CDR1 LNHDA and CDR2 SQIVND (reference sequence). Trimming took 9 bases from V and 2 from J, leaving 13 bases between them. CDR3: CASATGLNYGYTF. The CDR3 DNA sequence: TGTGCCAGCGCTACGGGTTTAAACTATGGCTACACCTTC.